The clone carrying this TCR beta chain was counted only a few times. Its target is unknown. Despite likely unrecorded immune exposures, the donors were nominally healthy at the time of sampling. PCR employed 60 Vbeta and 13 Jbeta primers. Measured with immunoSEQ multiplex PCR; TCRdb has only the in-frame clones, and not every one. The table records 200,000 to 300,000 clones, 82% of them present only once. This specimen comes from a study of cytomegalovirus exposure and HLA in healthy donors. Whole-study results and caveats: The majority of TCR sequences were rare, yet some public TCRs appeared in many donors. Association of a missense DCLRE1C variant with TCR beta V- and J-gene trimming was reported in a later analysis. The study recorded 164 TCR beta chains that were cytomegalovirus-associated.

The CDR3 is made up of 14 amino acids. From germline, CDR1 is SEHNR and CDR2 FQNEAQ (reference sequence). V lost 1 base and J lost 6, with 12 bases in between. The rearrangement joins TRBV7-9 to TRBJ1-1; D ambiguous. Source material: PBMCs. This receptor was obtained from a woman aged 40-49 years in good health and CMV-seropositive. CDR3 DNA sequence: TGTGCCAGCAGCTTAGAGGCTAGGCTAGCTGAAGCTTTCTTT. It translates to CASSLEARLAEAFF. The whole variable domain, remainder taken from reference TRBV7-9 and TRBJ1-1, is DTGVSQNPRHKITKRGQNVTFRCDPISEHNRLYWYRQTLGQGPEFLTYFQNEAQLEKSRLLSDRFSAERPKGSFSTLEIQRTEQGDSAMYLCASSLEARLAEAFFGQGTRLTVV.